This passage covers 26 T cell receptor beta chains from one sample sequenced in a study of blood T cells in healthy people across ages. A sample-barcoded 5' primer and a J-beta primer mix were used in a second PCR of about 7 to 11 cycles. Using its own MiXCR run on the 5' RACE reads, TCRdb lists one record per CDR3 protein. The profile shows about 1.8 million distinct CDR3 sequences, around 48% of them singletons. Sequenced input: blood. All receptors derive from a woman between 35 and 50 years old in good health.

The V and J genes are TRBV19 and TRBJ2-7; 9 bases match TRBD1. Germline V CDR1 and CDR2: LNHDA, SQIVND (reference sequence). The junction had 7 bases not matched to a gene; V was cut back by 2 bases and J by 5 bases. This CDR3 is 15 amino acids long. CDR3 in DNA: TGTGCCAGTAGTATACGGACAGGGGTTAAGGACGAGCAGTACTTC. This sequence encodes CASSIRTGVKDEQYF.

V is TRBV15 and J is TRBJ2-5; possibly TRBD1 for D (5 bases). Per the germline V gene, CDR1 is LNHNV and CDR2 is YYDKDF (reference sequence). The V end was cut by 1 base, the J end by 1 base, with 13 bases between. This CDR3 has 16 amino acids. CDR3 sequence: CATSRGDRNTQETQYF. Written as DNA, the CDR3 is TGTGCCACCAGCAGAGGCGACAGAAATACCCAAGAGACCCAGTACTTC.

The chain uses TRBV4-3 and TRBJ2-3; D may be TRBD2 (6 bases). V shed 1 base and J shed 1 base, with 9 bases lying between them. The CDR3 sequence is 15 residues long. The germline V gene has CDR1 LGHNA and CDR2 YSLEER. CDR3 nucleotides: TGCGCCAGCAGCCAAGGTCCTAGCGGCACAGATACGCAGTATTTT. The encoded protein is CASSQGPSGTDTQYF.

This clonotype has just a few counts. CDR3 sequence (DNA): TGTGCCAGCAGCTTAGGGCTGGCCCGGGGGCTGGCCAAAAACATTCAGTACTTC. Its translation: CASSLGLARGLAKNIQYF. The chain has TRBV7-2 and TRBJ2-4; possibly TRBD1 or TRBD2 for D (6 bases each). Germline-derived CDR1 and CDR2 are SGHTA and FQGNSA. The CDR3 is 18 amino acids. The V gene lost 1 base and the J gene lost 1 base, with 17 bases spanning the gap.

The V and J genes are TRBV29-1 and TRBJ2-1; no clear D gene. The CDR3 has 13 amino acids. CDR1 SQVTM and CDR2 ANQGSEA come from the germline V gene. V dropped 3 bases and J dropped 7 bases, with 13 bases sitting between them. CDR3 protein: CSVETLSRNEQFF. As DNA, the CDR3 is TGCAGCGTTGAGACCCTAAGTCGTAATGAGCAGTTCTTC.

The rearrangement uses TRBV2 and TRBJ1-1; D unresolved. The CDR3 is 14 residues long. From germline, CDR1 is SNHLY and CDR2 FYNNEI. The ends were cut back, 3 bases at V and 4 bases at J, with 12 bases in the middle. Here the CDR3 DNA reads TGTGCCAGCAGTGATGGGCAGTCTTTCACTGAAGCTTTCTTT. Its protein is CASSDGQSFTEAFF.

The chain joins TRBV20-1 to TRBJ1-2; TRBD1 matches 11 bases. Germline V CDR1 and CDR2: DFQATT, SNEGSKA (reference sequence). The CDR3 runs 14 residues. Losses at the gene ends were 3 bases for V and 6 bases for J; bases not matched to a gene: 6. The CDR3 loop is CSASGQGAPDGYTF. The CDR3 nucleotides are TGCAGTGCTAGTGGACAGGGGGCGCCGGATGGCTACACCTTC.

The chain uses TRBV7-2 and TRBJ2-7; a weak D match, TRBD1 (6 bases). Germline V gene data show CDR1 as SGHTA and CDR2 as FQGNSA. This CDR3 spans 13 amino acids. CDR3 nucleotides: TGTGCCAGCAGCGTAGCCAGGGGAGACGAGCAGTACGTC. Amino acid sequence: CASSVARGDEQYV.

The J gene is TRBJ1-2, the V gene TRBV5-5; D is unclear. The CDR3 has 14 residues. Germline assignment: CDR1 SGHKS and CDR2 YYEKEE (reference sequence). The V and J ends lost 4 bases and 8 bases respectively, with 18 bases between them. The CDR3 protein is CASSKETPEGGYTF. CDR3 nucleotides: TGTGCCAGCAGCAAGGAGACACCGGAGGGCGGCTACACCTTC.

In this sample, this clonotype turned up a few times. The chain links TRBV27 to TRBJ2-7, with 9 bases aligning to TRBD1. CDR1 MNHEY and CDR2 SMNVEV come from the germline V gene (reference sequence). The CDR3 loop spans 15 amino acids. V dropped 6 bases and J dropped 2; count of bases not matched to a gene: 8. The CDR3 is CASSQGQGLTYEQYF. The CDR3 DNA is TGTGCCAGCAGCCAGGGACAGGGCTTAACCTACGAGCAGTACTTC.

V usage is TRBV7-2 and J usage is TRBJ1-2; D remains unclear. Trimming took off 5 bases at V and 9 bases at J, with 13 bases between the two ends. CDR1 SGHTA and CDR2 FQGNSA come from the germline V gene. This CDR3 has 12 amino acids. The CDR3 DNA reads TGTGCCAGCAGCCCCTTGAGCGTCCGCTACACCTTC. Amino acids: CASSPLSVRYTF. Full variable domain (rest looked up from reference TRBV7-2 and TRBJ1-2): GAGVSQSPSNKVTEKGKDVELRCDPISGHTALYWYRQSLGQGLEFLIYFQGNSAPDKSGLPSDRFSAERTGGSVSTLTIQRTQQEDSAVYLCASSPLSVRYTFGSGTRLTVV.

The genes are TRBV24-1 and TRBJ1-2, with D perhaps matching TRBD1 (5 bases). V was clipped by 6 bases and J by 4 bases, with 11 bases between them. This CDR3 spans 13 amino acids. Per the germline V gene, CDR1 is KGHDR and CDR2 is SFDVKD. As DNA, the CDR3 is TGTGCCACCAGTCACAGTGGGACCTATGGCTACACCTTC. It yields the protein CATSHSGTYGYTF.

This clonotype was counted a few times. This sequence joins TRBV9 and TRBJ2-7, with D uncertain. This CDR3 is 15 amino acids long. Germline V gives CDR1 SGDLS, CDR2 YYNGEE. The V and J ends lost 0 bases and 6 bases respectively, with 16 bases between them. The CDR3 loop reads CASSVVAVGAREQYF. The CDR3 DNA reads TGTGCCAGCAGCGTAGTTGCCGTAGGAGCGCGCGAGCAGTACTTC. The full variable domain, with the rest looked up from reference TRBV9 and TRBJ2-7, is DSGVTQTPKHLITATGQRVTLRCSPRSGDLSVYWYQQSLDQGLQFLIQYYNGEERAKGNILERFSAQQFPDLHSELNLSSLELGDSALYFCASSVVAVGAREQYFGPGTRLTVT.

This rearrangement joins TRBV6-2 or TRBV6-3 to TRBJ1-2; a possible D gene is TRBD1 (5 bases). V was clipped by 0 bases and J by 2 bases, with 10 bases between them. CDR3 length: 15 amino acids. CDR1 and CDR2 from the germline V gene are MNHEY and SVGEGT. CDR3 residues: CASSYSGRMNYGYTF. CDR3 in DNA: TGTGCCAGCAGTTACTCGGGACGGATGAACTATGGCTACACCTTC.

The chain carries TRBV5-6 and TRBJ2-1, with 8 bases that match TRBD1. The junction had 9 bases not matched to a gene; V was cut back by 5 bases and J by 8 bases. Germline V gene data show CDR1 as SGHDT and CDR2 as YYEEEE. The CDR3 totals 14 residues. The CDR3 DNA reads TGTGCCAGCAGGCAGGGGGCTTTGTTCGATGAGCAGTTCTTC. Translation gives CASRQGALFDEQFF.

The CDR3, as DNA: TGTGCCAGCAGGACCGGGGAGGCAGGAACAGATACGCAGTATTTT. The encoded protein is CASRTGEAGTDTQYF. This chain joins TRBV6-2 or TRBV6-3 and TRBJ2-3, with D perhaps TRBD2 (6 bases). V lost 6 bases, J lost 3 bases, and 16 bases lay in between. This CDR3 is 15 amino acids long. From germline, CDR1 is MNHEY and CDR2 SVGEGT.

The V and J genes are TRBV27 and TRBJ1-6; 9 nucleotides agree with TRBD1. From germline, CDR1 is MNHEY and CDR2 SMNVEV (reference sequence). This CDR3 spans 17 amino acids. The V and J ends lost 6 bases and 3 bases, in that order; junction bases with no gene match: 9. The CDR3 nucleotides are TGTGCCAGCAGCCATGGCCGGGACAGGGACTATAATTCACCCCTCCACTTT. It encodes CASSHGRDRDYNSPLHF.

The chain carries TRBV7-2 and TRBJ1-2; 7 nucleotides agree with TRBD1. The CDR3 loop spans 15 amino acids. Trimming took 4 bases from V and 7 from J; bases not matched to a gene: 12. Germline V gene lookup returns CDR1 SGHTA and CDR2 FQGNSA. The CDR3 spells CASSYGQAVGSGYTF. The CDR3 DNA is TGTGCCAGCAGCTACGGACAGGCTGTGGGGAGTGGCTACACCTTC.

The V gene is TRBV4-2, the J gene TRBJ2-7, with D uncertain. The CDR3 spans 17 residues. Trimming cost V 0 bases and J 0 bases, with 15 bases left between them. Per germline, CDR1 LGHNA and CDR2 YNFKEQ. The CDR3 loop reads CASSQDLSGRSSYEQYF. CDR3 coding DNA: TGTGCCAGCAGCCAAGATTTATCCGGAAGGAGCTCCTACGAGCAGTACTTC.

This rearrangement joins TRBV6-5 to TRBJ2-4; D possibly corresponds to TRBD1 (5 bases). The germline V gene encodes CDR1 MNHEY and CDR2 SVGAGI. V shed 5 bases and J shed 6 bases, with 23 bases lying between them. The CDR3 has 17 residues. Here the CDR3 reads CASSQGAPFTVGNIQYF. CDR3 in DNA: TGTGCCAGCAGTCAGGGCGCACCCTTTACCGTGGGAAACATTCAGTACTTC.

The V call is TRBV4-1, the J call TRBJ1-2; D is perhaps TRBD1 (5 bases). Germline V gene sequence: CDR1 MGHRA, CDR2 YSYEKL. Trimming left V 1 base short and J 4 bases short, with 10 bases between. This CDR3 comprises 14 residues. CDR3 DNA: TGCGCCAGCAGCCAAGGAGGTGGGGGCTATGGCTACACCTTC. Encoded protein: CASSQGGGGYGYTF.

V usage is TRBV7-9 and J usage is TRBJ2-3, with unresolved D. The CDR3 consists of 14 residues. Trimming pared 8 bases from V and 0 bases from J, leaving 12 bases between. Per germline, CDR1 SEHNR and CDR2 FQNEAQ (reference sequence). CDR3 amino acids: CASGPWGSTDTQYF. The CDR3 DNA follows: TGTGCCAGCGGCCCGTGGGGTAGCACAGATACGCAGTATTTT.

V is TRBV27 and J is TRBJ2-5, with a tentative D call TRBD1 (5 bases). V lost 4 bases to trimming and J lost 3 bases, with 15 bases between them. This CDR3 has 15 residues. Per germline, CDR1 MNHEY and CDR2 SMNVEV (reference sequence). CDR3 amino acids: CASSSPVRGKETQYF. The CDR3, as DNA: TGTGCCAGCAGTTCACCGGTTAGGGGTAAAGAGACCCAGTACTTC.

The J gene is TRBJ2-4, the V gene TRBV11-2; D may match TRBD1 or TRBD2 (5 bases each). V lost 2 bases and J 2 bases, leaving 7 bases between the germline ends. The CDR3 is 14 residues long. CDR1 and CDR2 from the germline V gene are SGHAT and FQNNGV. As DNA, the CDR3 is TGTGCCAGCAGCTTATTGGGACCCAAAAACATTCAGTACTTC. This sequence encodes CASSLLGPKNIQYF.

The chain joins TRBV7-9 to TRBJ1-2; D might be TRBD1 (5 bases). V was pared by 3 bases and J by 4 bases, with 9 bases between. Germline V gene lookup returns CDR1 SEHNR and CDR2 FQNEAQ (reference sequence). The CDR3 runs 13 residues. CDR3 DNA: TGTGCCAGCAGCTTGTATAGGGGCTATGGCTACACCTTC. Protein: CASSLYRGYGYTF.

The chain couples TRBV12-3 or TRBV12-4 to TRBJ2-3; 7 bases agree with TRBD1. V shed 9 bases, J shed 3 bases, and the junction held 9 bases outside the gene matches. The CDR3 is made up of 14 amino acids. The CDR3 loop reads CARDRQGSTDTQYF. Written as DNA, the CDR3 is TGTGCCAGAGACAGACAGGGTTCGACAGATACGCAGTATTTT.